These 2 T cell receptor beta chains came from one sample sequenced in a study of cytomegalovirus exposure and HLA in healthy donors. Assay used: immunoSEQ multiplex PCR; TCRdb lists only in-frame clones, some missing. The sample records roughly 300,000 clones, around nine tenths being singletons. Specimen: PBMCs. All receptors come from a woman aged 18-35 years in good health and CMV-seronegative.

V and J are TRBV6-5 and TRBJ1-1, with a possible D match to TRBD1 (6 bases). The CDR3 totals 12 residues. CDR1 is MNHEY, CDR2 SVGAGI, per germline. The ends were cut back, 7 bases at V and 10 bases at J, with 16 bases in the middle. The CDR3 region has the DNA TGTGCCAGCATGGGGGCGGTGATGGGAGCTTTCTTT. Translation gives CASMGAVMGAFF.

The chain carries TRBV19 and TRBJ1-1; D is perhaps TRBD1 (5 bases). The CDR3 is 14 residues long. Looked up from germline, CDR1 is LNHDA and CDR2 is SQIVND (reference sequence). The V and J ends lost 6 bases and 3 bases respectively, with 14 bases between them. The CDR3 coding sequence is TGTGCCAGTAGGCCGACAGTAATCTACACTGAAGCTTTCTTT. It encodes CASRPTVIYTEAFF.